The clone carrying this T cell receptor (beta chain) was counted at least ten times. The data derive from a study of T-cell memory formation after mild COVID-19. From the 5' RACE reads, TCRdb called clonotypes with MiXCR, one entry per CDR3 protein. The sample records a few hundred thousand distinct CDR3 sequences, 14% being singletons. V lost 0 bases and J lost 2; bases outside the gene matches: 2. This CDR3 spans 15 amino acids. From germline, CDR1 is DFQATT and CDR2 SNEGSKA (reference sequence). The sequence was obtained from a man between 18 and 29 years old who had mild COVID-19 (a few samples of this study predate the infection). Cell type and time point are not known. The chain recombines TRBV20-1 with TRBJ2-3; 10 bases fit TRBD2. Sequencing was carried out using PBMCs or a T cell subset sorted from them (not recorded which). CDR3 coding DNA: TGCAGTGCTAGAGATCTAGCGGGGGTCACAGATACGCAGTATTTT. Translating gives CSARDLAGVTDTQYF.